This T cell receptor beta chain was sequenced for a study of Ad26.COV2.S vaccination and SARS-CoV-2 variants. Study background: Sample donor was a member of the COV1001 Ad26.COV2.S trial arm. Ad26.COV2.S was injected intramuscularly once or twice, 56 days apart. Whole-study findings and limits: It was vaccine recipients, not placebo recipients, who had the higher spike-specific TCR breadth.

About this clone: Its antigen is unknown.

The assay was immunoSEQ multiplex PCR, and TCRdb's table has in-frame clones only and misses some. The sample consists of about 350,000 clones, around 88% of them appearing once. Regarding treatment: 15 to 20 received Ad26.COV2.S at low or high dose, single or two shots; 5 received placebo; per-sample allocation not given. It was on day 63 after the first vaccine or placebo injection that samples were taken. CDR1 and CDR2 (germline): SGHRS, YFSETQ. CDR3 length equals 14 residues. V lost 0 bases to trimming and J lost 12 bases, with 19 bases between them. The chain employs TRBV5-1 and TRBJ2-7; possible D gene TRBD1, 6 bases. Material: peripheral blood, obtained in a trial of Ad26.COV2.S vaccine versus placebo. This receptor was obtained from a person aged 18-65 years who received the Ad26.COV2.S COVID-19 vaccine or a placebo. The CDR3 DNA follows: TGCGCCAGCAGCTTGGGCAGGGGCCTGGCTCGGACGTACTTC. This encodes CASSLGRGLARTYF.